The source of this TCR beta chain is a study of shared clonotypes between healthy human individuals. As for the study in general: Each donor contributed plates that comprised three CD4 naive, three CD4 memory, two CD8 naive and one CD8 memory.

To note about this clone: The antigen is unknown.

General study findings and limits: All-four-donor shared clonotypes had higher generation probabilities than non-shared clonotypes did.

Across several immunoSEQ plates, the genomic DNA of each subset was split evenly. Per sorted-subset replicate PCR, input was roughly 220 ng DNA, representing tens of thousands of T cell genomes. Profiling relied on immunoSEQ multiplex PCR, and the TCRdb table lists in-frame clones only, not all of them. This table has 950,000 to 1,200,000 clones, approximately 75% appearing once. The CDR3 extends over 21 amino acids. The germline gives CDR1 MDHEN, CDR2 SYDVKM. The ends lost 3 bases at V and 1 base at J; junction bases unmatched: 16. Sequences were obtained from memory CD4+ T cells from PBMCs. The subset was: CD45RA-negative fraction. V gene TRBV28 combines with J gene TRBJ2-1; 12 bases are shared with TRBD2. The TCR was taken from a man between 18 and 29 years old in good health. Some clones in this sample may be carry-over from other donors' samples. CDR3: CASSFPSGRAFEARSYNEQFF. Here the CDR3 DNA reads TGTGCCAGCAGTTTCCCTAGCGGGAGGGCCTTCGAAGCCAGATCCTACAATGAGCAGTTCTTC.